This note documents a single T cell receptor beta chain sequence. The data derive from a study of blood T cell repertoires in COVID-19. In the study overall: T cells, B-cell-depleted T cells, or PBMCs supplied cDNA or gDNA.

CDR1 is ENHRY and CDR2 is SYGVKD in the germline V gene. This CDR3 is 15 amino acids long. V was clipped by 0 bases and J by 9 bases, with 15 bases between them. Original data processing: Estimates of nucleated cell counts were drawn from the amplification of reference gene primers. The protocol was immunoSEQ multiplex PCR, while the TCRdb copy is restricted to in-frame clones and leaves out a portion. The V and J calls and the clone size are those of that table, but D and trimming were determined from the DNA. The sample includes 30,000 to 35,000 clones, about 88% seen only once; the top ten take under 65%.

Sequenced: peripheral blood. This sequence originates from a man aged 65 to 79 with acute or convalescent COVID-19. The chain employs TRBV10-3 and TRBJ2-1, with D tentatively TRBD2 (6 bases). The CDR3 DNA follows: TGTGCCATCAGTGAGTCGACAGTCCAGCGGGCTGAGCAGTTCTTC. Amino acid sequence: CAISESTVQRAEQFF.